This TCR beta chain was identified in a study of blood T cell repertoires in COVID-19. Looking at the study overall: T cells, B-cell-depleted T cells, or PBMCs supplied cDNA or gDNA.

Trimming pared 3 bases from V and 0 bases from J, leaving 9 bases between. CDR1 is LNHNV, CDR2 YYDKDF, per germline (reference sequence). The CDR3 sequence is 15 residues long. Original handling: Reference gene primer amplification yielded estimated nucleated cell counts. Assay used: immunoSEQ multiplex PCR; TCRdb lists only in-frame clones, some missing. D and trimming were read from the DNA, whereas the V and J calls and clone size are those reported in that table. This table has 75,000 to 95,000 clones, approximately 89% appearing once. This TCR was sampled from a man in his fifties with active COVID-19. Sequences were obtained from peripheral blood. The rearrangement joins TRBV15 to TRBJ1-3, with D perhaps TRBD1 (5 bases). DNA for the CDR3: TGTGCCACCAGCAGGACAGACAGCTCTGGAAACACCATATATTTT. Protein sequence: CATSRTDSSGNTIYF.